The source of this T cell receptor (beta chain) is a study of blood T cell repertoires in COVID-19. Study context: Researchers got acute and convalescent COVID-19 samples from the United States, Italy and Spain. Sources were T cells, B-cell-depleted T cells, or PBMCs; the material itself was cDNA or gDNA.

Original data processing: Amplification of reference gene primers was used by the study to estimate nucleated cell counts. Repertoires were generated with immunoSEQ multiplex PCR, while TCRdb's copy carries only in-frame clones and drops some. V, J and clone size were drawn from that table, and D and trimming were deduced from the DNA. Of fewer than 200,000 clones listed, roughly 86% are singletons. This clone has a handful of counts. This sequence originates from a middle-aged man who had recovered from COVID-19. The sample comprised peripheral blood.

CDR3 sequence: CASSPEPGLAIYEQYF. The CDR3, as DNA: TGTGCCAGCAGCCCCGAACCGGGACTAGCTATCTACGAGCAGTACTTC. This rearrangement joins TRBV7-6 to TRBJ2-7; 9 positions match TRBD2. CDR1 and CDR2 (germline): SGHVS, FNYEAQ. The CDR3 spans 16 residues. With V trimmed by 5 bases and J by 3 bases, 11 bases remained unmatched.